The table lists the clone carrying this T cell receptor beta chain with a few counts. CDR1 and CDR2 (germline): SGHRS, YFSETQ. There are 16 residues in the CDR3. Trimming cost V 4 bases and J 5 bases, with 21 bases left between them. Every single donor gave one heparinised blood draw, and these averaged around 120 mL. Purity exceeded 95% in all sorted populations. These data originate in a study of beta chain features in type 1 diabetes. Every isolated RNA sample was fully reverse transcribed, so sequencing captured expressed TCRB transcripts. The data were produced by immunoSEQ multiplex PCR, yet TCRdb's version contains in-frame clones alone and is incomplete. The sample shows about 620,000 clones, 15% to 17% of them seen only once.

V is TRBV5-1 and J is TRBJ2-5; D may be TRBD1 (5 bases). The sequenced sample was naive CD4+ T cells from blood. This sequence was found in a man between 18 and 35 years old in good health. The CDR3 DNA reads TGCGCCAGCAGCCCCCCTGGTACAGGCCAGAGGGAGACCCAGTACTTC. It specifies CASSPPGTGQRETQYF.